Each of the 14 T cell receptor beta chains below was sequenced from the same sample in a study of tumor-infiltrating lymphocytes in localized non-small cell lung cancer. Profiling relied on immunoSEQ multiplex PCR, and the TCRdb table lists in-frame clones only, not all of them. The sample has roughly 15,000 clones; 65% to 75% are singletons. The sequenced material came from uninvolved lung tissue not adjacent to the tumor. Receptors were obtained from a human donor with non-small cell lung cancer.

V usage is TRBV9 and J usage is TRBJ2-1; TRBD2 aligns across 10 bases. CDR1 SGDLS and CDR2 YYNGEE come from the germline V gene. V shed 4 bases and J 7 bases; nucleotides not matched to a gene: 11. The CDR3 length is 16 residues. The CDR3 sequence is CASSSRAGGPLNEQFF. CDR3 coding DNA: TGTGCCAGCAGCAGCCGAGCGGGAGGGCCTTTGAATGAGCAGTTCTTC.

The rearrangement joins TRBV7-6 to TRBJ2-7; unclear D gene. CDR1 is SGHVS and CDR2 is FNYEAQ in the germline V gene. CDR3 length equals 13 residues. V lost 1 base and J lost 3, with 7 bases in between. CDR3 DNA sequence: TGTGCCAGCAGCTTAGAGAGGAACTACGAGCAGTACTTC. Translation gives CASSLERNYEQYF.

Within the sample, this clone is medium-sized. The sample carries other DNA sequences with the same CDR3. This sequence joins TRBV2 and TRBJ1-5; 9 bases align to TRBD1. The CDR3 sequence is 14 residues long. The V gene end was trimmed by 5 bases and the J gene end by 3 bases; junction bases not matched to a gene: 2. The germline gives CDR1 SNHLY, CDR2 FYNNEI. CDR3 sequence reads: CASSRQGVNQPQHF. CDR3 bases: TGTGCCAGCAGTCGACAGGGGGTCAATCAGCCCCAGCATTTT.

J is TRBJ1-2 and V is TRBV4-2; a weak D match, TRBD1 (5 bases). The germline gives CDR1 LGHNA, CDR2 YNFKEQ. The V end was cut by 5 bases, the J end by 6 bases, with 13 bases between. The length of the CDR3 is 13 residues. In nucleotides, the CDR3 is TGTGCCAGCAGCTCCCCGCAGGGAGATGGCTACACCTTC. It encodes CASSSPQGDGYTF.

The V call is TRBV6-1, the J call TRBJ1-1, with unresolved D. The V gene's germline CDR1 is MNHNS and CDR2 SASEGT. Trimming removed 0 bases at V and 11 bases at J, with 13 bases between. CDR3 length: 13 amino acids. CDR3 residues: CASSEALDRSAFF. The CDR3 nucleotides are TGTGCCAGCAGTGAAGCGCTTGATCGTAGTGCTTTCTTT.

The chain joins TRBV18 to TRBJ1-2; TRBD1 might be the D (5 bases). Germline CDR1 reads KGHSH; CDR2 reads LQKENI. V lost 2 bases to trimming and J lost 5 bases, with 12 bases between them. This CDR3 region has 14 residues. The DNA of the CDR3 is TGTGCCAGCTCACCAGGGGCAGATTCTTATGGCTACACCTTC. This codes for CASSPGADSYGYTF. Based on the CDR3 plus reference TRBV18 and TRBJ1-2, the full variable domain is NAGVMQNPRHLVRRRGQEARLRCSPMKGHSHVYWYRQLPEEGLKFMVYLQKENIIDESGMPKERFSAEFPKEGPSILRIQQVVRGDSAAYFCASSPGADSYGYTFGSGTRLTVV.

The V and J genes are TRBV7-8 and TRBJ2-3; 7 bases match TRBD1. CDR3 length equals 15 residues. Per germline, CDR1 SGHVS and CDR2 FQNEAQ. V shed 10 bases and J 2 bases; nucleotides not matched to a gene: 12. CDR3 region: CATQPDRLHTDTQYF. As DNA, the CDR3 is TGTGCCACCCAACCGGACAGGCTTCACACAGATACGCAGTATTTT.

This clone was seen a few times. The gene calls are TRBV19 and TRBJ2-2; a possible D gene is TRBD1 (5 bases). This CDR3 spans 15 amino acids. The ends were cut back, 6 bases at V and 1 base at J, with 12 bases in the middle. The germline CDR1 and CDR2 sequences are LNHDA and SQIVND (reference sequence). CDR3 sequence (DNA): TGTGCCAGTAGGAGATCGCAGGGGAACACCGGGGAGCTGTTTTTT. Amino acid sequence: CASRRSQGNTGELFF.

V is TRBV7-2 and J is TRBJ2-1; TRBD2 matches at 14 bases. Losses at the gene ends were 5 bases for V and 7 bases for J; bases not matched to a gene: 13. Germline loops: CDR1 SGHTA, CDR2 FQGNSA. The CDR3 consists of 18 residues. The CDR3: CASSPAPRGLAGVNEQFF. The DNA of the CDR3 is TGTGCCAGCAGCCCCGCTCCCCGGGGACTAGCGGGAGTGAATGAGCAGTTCTTC.

This clone was observed a handful of times. This chain connects TRBV6-1 to TRBJ2-1; 7 nucleotides line up with TRBD1. J was trimmed by 3 bases and V by 1 base; bases with no gene match: 3. CDR3 length: 15 amino acids. CDR1 is MNHNS and CDR2 is SASEGT in the germline V gene. CDR3 protein: CASSEEGAGYNEQFF. Here the CDR3 DNA reads TGTGCCAGCAGTGAAGAGGGGGCAGGCTACAATGAGCAGTTCTTC.

In its sample, this clone is medium-sized. The chain is built from TRBV7-6 and TRBJ1-3; D not certain. This CDR3 spans 13 amino acids. V was pared by 2 bases and J by 4 bases, with 6 bases between. Per the germline V gene, CDR1 is SGHVS and CDR2 is FNYEAQ. The CDR3 DNA is TGTGCCAGCAGCTTAAATGCAGGAAACACCATATATTTT. Translated: CASSLNAGNTIYF. The full variable domain, with the rest looked up from reference TRBV7-6 and TRBJ1-3, is GAGVSQSPRYKVTKRGQDVALRCDPISGHVSLYWYRQALGQGPEFLTYFNYEAQQDKSGLPNDRFSAERPEGSISTLTIQRTEQRDSAMYRCASSLNAGNTIYFGEGSWLTVV.

The chain carries TRBV28 and TRBJ2-7, with D tentatively TRBD1 (6 bases). The CDR3 extends over 13 amino acids. Germline V CDR1 and CDR2: MDHEN, SYDVKM. The germline V and J ends were trimmed by 3 bases and 3 bases, with 9 bases remaining between them. The CDR3 reads CASSFRDIYEQYF. The CDR3 nucleotides are TGTGCCAGCAGTTTTAGGGACATCTACGAGCAGTACTTC.

The chain combines TRBV19 with TRBJ1-2, with D possibly being TRBD1 (6 bases). Per the germline V gene, CDR1 is LNHDA and CDR2 is SQIVND (reference sequence). This CDR3 contains 13 residues. V dropped 5 bases and J dropped 8 bases, with 15 bases sitting between them. CDR3 bases: TGTGCCAGTAGTCCCGCGCGGACAGTCGGCTACACCTTC. Its protein product is CASSPARTVGYTF.

This clone was seen more than once but under ten times. V gene TRBV6-5 combines with J gene TRBJ2-7; TRBD2 aligns across 8 bases. V trimming: 8 bases; J trimming: 0 bases; junction bases outside the gene matches: 9. CDR1 is MNHEY, CDR2 SVGAGI, per germline. This CDR3 has 15 amino acids. CDR3 sequence reads: CASAQGSGGSYEQYF. CDR3 DNA sequence: TGTGCCAGCGCCCAAGGAAGCGGGGGCTCCTACGAGCAGTACTTC.